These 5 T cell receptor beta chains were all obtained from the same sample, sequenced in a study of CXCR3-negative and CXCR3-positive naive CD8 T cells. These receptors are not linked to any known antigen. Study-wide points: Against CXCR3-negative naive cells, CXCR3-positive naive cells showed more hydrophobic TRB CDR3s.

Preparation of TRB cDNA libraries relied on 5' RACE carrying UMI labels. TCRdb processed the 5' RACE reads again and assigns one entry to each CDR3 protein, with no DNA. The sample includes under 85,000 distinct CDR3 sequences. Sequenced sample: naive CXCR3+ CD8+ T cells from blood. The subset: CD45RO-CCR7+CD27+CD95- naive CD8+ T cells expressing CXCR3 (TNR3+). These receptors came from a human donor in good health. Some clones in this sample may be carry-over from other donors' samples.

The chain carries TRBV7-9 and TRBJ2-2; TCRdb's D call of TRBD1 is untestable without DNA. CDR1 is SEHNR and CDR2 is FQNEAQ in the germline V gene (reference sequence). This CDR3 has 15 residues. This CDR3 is CASSFVVLGTGELFF.

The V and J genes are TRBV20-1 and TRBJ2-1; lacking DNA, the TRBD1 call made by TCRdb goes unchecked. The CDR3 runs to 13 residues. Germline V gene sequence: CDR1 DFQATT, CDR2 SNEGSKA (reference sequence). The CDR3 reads CSARVEGGNEQFF.

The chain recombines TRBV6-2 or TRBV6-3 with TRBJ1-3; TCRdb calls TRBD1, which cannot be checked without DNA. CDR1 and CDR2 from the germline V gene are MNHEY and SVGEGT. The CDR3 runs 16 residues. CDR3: CASRHRAGTRENTIYF.

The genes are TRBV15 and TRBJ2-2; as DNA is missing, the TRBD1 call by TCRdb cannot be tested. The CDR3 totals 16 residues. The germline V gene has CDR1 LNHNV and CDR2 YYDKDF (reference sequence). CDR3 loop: CATSIRGGLNTGELFF.

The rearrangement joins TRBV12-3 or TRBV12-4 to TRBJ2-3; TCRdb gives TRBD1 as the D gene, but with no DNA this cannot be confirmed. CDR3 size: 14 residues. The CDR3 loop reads CASRGDRSTDTQYF.